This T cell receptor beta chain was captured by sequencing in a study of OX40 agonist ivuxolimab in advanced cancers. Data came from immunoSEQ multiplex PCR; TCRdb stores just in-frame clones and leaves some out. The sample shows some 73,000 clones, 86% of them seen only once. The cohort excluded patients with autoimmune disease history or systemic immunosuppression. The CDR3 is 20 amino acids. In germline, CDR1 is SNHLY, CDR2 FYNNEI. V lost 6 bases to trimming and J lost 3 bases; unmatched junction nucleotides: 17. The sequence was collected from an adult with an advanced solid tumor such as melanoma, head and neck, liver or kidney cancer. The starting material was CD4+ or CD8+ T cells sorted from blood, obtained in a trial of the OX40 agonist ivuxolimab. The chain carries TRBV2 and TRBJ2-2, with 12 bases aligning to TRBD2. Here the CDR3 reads CASRQGRGLAGYGDTGELFF. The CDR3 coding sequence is TGTGCCAGCAGACAAGGGCGGGGACTAGCGGGCTATGGGGACACCGGGGAGCTGTTTTTT. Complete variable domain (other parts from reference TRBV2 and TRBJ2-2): EPEVTQTPSHQVTQMGQEVILRCVPISNHLYFYWYRQILGQKVEFLVSFYNNEISEKSEIFDDQFSVERPDGSNFTLKIRSTKLEDSAMYFCASRQGRGLAGYGDTGELFFGEGSRLTVL.